One and the same sample provided the 20 T cell receptor beta chains below, sequenced in a study of beta chain features in type 1 diabetes. Expressed TCRB transcripts were sequenced because the entire RNA isolate underwent reverse transcription. Clones were sequenced by immunoSEQ multiplex PCR, and TCRdb holds only the in-frame ones, with some missing. The table includes about 470,000 clones, 30% detected once. The sequencing sample was made of naive CD4+ T cells from blood. The receptors stem from a man between 18 and 35 years old in good health.

The chain has TRBV4-3 and TRBJ2-2; TRBD1 agrees at 8 bases. V lost 1 base and J lost 4; bases outside the gene matches: 5. Looked up from germline, CDR1 is LGHNA and CDR2 is YSLEER. There are 16 residues in the CDR3. In DNA, the CDR3 is TGCGCCAGCAGCCAAGCGGGCACAGGGGGCACCGGGGAGCTGTTTTTT. Amino acids: CASSQAGTGGTGELFF.

This clone appeared a few times. This chain connects TRBV10-3 to TRBJ2-3; TRBD1 agrees at 8 bases. Trimming took 0 bases from V and 4 from J; bases not matched to a gene: 3. The CDR3 contains 15 residues. Germline loops: CDR1 ENHRY, CDR2 SYGVKD. CDR3 sequence: CAISESVQGADTQYF. CDR3 nucleotides: TGTGCCATCAGTGAGTCGGTACAGGGGGCAGATACGCAGTATTTT.

Only a few counts were recorded for this clone. The chain couples TRBV5-1 to TRBJ2-5, with TRBD1 matching over 7 bases. Per the germline V gene, CDR1 is SGHRS and CDR2 is YFSETQ. CDR3 size: 15 residues. The J segment lost 4 bases and the V segment lost 0 bases, leaving 6 bases of the junction unmatched. CDR3 sequence: CASSLDTGAGETQYF. CDR3 coding DNA: TGCGCCAGCAGCTTGGATACAGGGGCTGGAGAGACCCAGTACTTC.

The rearrangement uses TRBV6-6 and TRBJ2-3; D ambiguous. V gave up 6 bases and J gave up 3 bases, with 10 bases separating them. The CDR3 sequence is 13 residues long. CDR1 and CDR2 from the germline V gene are MNHNY and SVGAGI (reference sequence). DNA for the CDR3: TGTGCCAGCAGACTCGGCCCTACAGATACGCAGTATTTT. This translates into CASRLGPTDTQYF.

This clone was picked up a small number of times. The chain recombines TRBV30 with TRBJ2-2; no definite D call. The germline CDR1 and CDR2 sequences are GTSNPN and SVGIG (reference sequence). This CDR3 has 16 residues. Deletions cut 0 bases from V and 2 bases from J, with 13 bases between. Written as DNA, the CDR3 is TGTGCCTGGAGTGTCCCCCTCGTACTTAACACCGGGGAGCTGTTTTTT. Translating gives CAWSVPLVLNTGELFF. Complete variable domain (other parts from reference TRBV30 and TRBJ2-2): SQTIHQWPATLVQPVGSPLSLECTVEGTSNPNLYWYRQAAGRGLQLLFYSVGIGQISSEVPQNLSASRPQDRQFILSSKKLLLSDSGFYLCAWSVPLVLNTGELFFGEGSRLTVL.

This clone has just a few counts. This chain joins TRBV7-9 and TRBJ2-1; TRBD2 matches 11 bases. This CDR3 has 13 residues. The trim removed 11 bases at V and 6 bases at J, leaving 6 bases unmatched. Germline V gives CDR1 SEHNR, CDR2 FQNEAQ (reference sequence). CDR3 protein: CAGRLAGINEQFF. The CDR3 region has the DNA TGTGCCGGGAGACTAGCGGGAATCAATGAGCAGTTCTTC.

The chain has TRBV15 and TRBJ2-7; D is undetermined. The CDR3 is 13 amino acids. V lost 0 bases and J 5 bases, leaving 8 bases between the germline ends. The germline V gene encodes CDR1 LNHNV and CDR2 YYDKDF (reference sequence). The CDR3 spells CATSRDPGDEQYF. The CDR3 DNA reads TGTGCCACCAGCAGAGATCCCGGAGACGAGCAGTACTTC.

This clone was observed a few times. The V and J genes are TRBV18 and TRBJ2-7, with 7 bases fitting TRBD1. Germline assignment: CDR1 KGHSH and CDR2 LQKENI. V gave up 0 bases and J gave up 7 bases; unmatched junction bases: 0. CDR3 length equals 12 residues. The CDR3, as DNA: TGTGCCAGCTCACCACCACAGGGGGAGCAGTACTTC. This codes for CASSPPQGEQYF.

This sequence joins TRBV5-4 and TRBJ2-4; 10 bases map to TRBD2. Germline lookup yields CDR1 SGHNT and CDR2 YYREEE (reference sequence). This CDR3 has 15 amino acids. J gave up 8 bases and V 2 bases, and 7 bases lay outside the gene matches. The CDR3 DNA sequence: TGTGCCAGCAGCTTTAAGTCCGGGACTAGCGACATTCAGTACTTC. Translated, it gives CASSFKSGTSDIQYF.

The V call is TRBV28, the J call TRBJ2-3; D could derive from TRBD1 or TRBD2 (5 bases each). Trimming removed 10 bases from V and 2 bases from J, with 13 bases in between. This CDR3 spans 13 amino acids. Germline CDR1 is MDHEN and CDR2 is SYDVKM. The CDR3 is CATSGPNTDTQYF. In DNA form, the CDR3 reads TGTGCCACCTCGGGACCGAACACAGATACGCAGTATTTT.

The chain combines TRBV10-3 with TRBJ2-1, with 11 bases fitting TRBD2. The CDR3 runs to 14 residues. Germline V gene sequence: CDR1 ENHRY, CDR2 SYGVKD. V was pared by 6 bases and J by 4 bases, with 2 bases of the junction left unmatched. The CDR3 here is CAIRGLADYNEQFF. The CDR3 DNA is TGTGCCATCAGGGGACTAGCGGATTACAATGAGCAGTTCTTC.

The rearrangement uses TRBV5-1 and TRBJ2-2, with D uncertain. V was pared by 1 base and J by 2 bases, with 9 bases between. Germline V gene data show CDR1 as SGHRS and CDR2 as YFSETQ. The CDR3 loop spans 15 amino acids. The CDR3 coding sequence is TGCGCCAGCAGCTTGTTTCCCGGTAACACCGGGGAGCTGTTTTTT. Residues: CASSLFPGNTGELFF.

Note on this clone: Other DNA variants within this sample encode the same CDR3. V gene TRBV14 combines with J gene TRBJ1-2; D ambiguous. This CDR3 has 13 residues. Germline CDR1 SGHDN, CDR2 FVKESK. V was shortened by 0 bases and J by 4 bases, with 6 bases between the two germline ends. The CDR3 nucleotides are TGTGCCAGCAGCCAAGATTTGGCCTATGGCTACACCTTC. Encoded protein: CASSQDLAYGYTF.

This rearrangement joins TRBV5-6 to TRBJ2-5; 7 bases line up with TRBD1. V dropped 1 base and J dropped 3; count of bases not matched to a gene: 9. The CDR3 is made up of 16 amino acids. Looked up from germline, CDR1 is SGHDT and CDR2 is YYEEEE. For the CDR3, the DNA is TGTGCCAGCAGCTTGATAGGACAGGCCAGGGAAGAGACCCAGTACTTC. The encoded protein is CASSLIGQAREETQYF.

This clone has only a few counts. The chain joins TRBV2 to TRBJ2-1, with D perhaps TRBD2 (5 bases). The CDR3 totals 13 residues. Trimming removed 1 base from V and 10 bases from J, with 11 bases in between. Germline CDR1 SNHLY, CDR2 FYNNEI. DNA for the CDR3: TGTGCCAGCAGTGAAGGGAGGTTTATGGAGCAGTTCTTC. It is translated as CASSEGRFMEQFF.

The rearrangement uses TRBV7-9 and TRBJ2-1; 9 nucleotides align to TRBD2. Germline values: CDR1 SEHNR, CDR2 FQNEAQ (reference sequence). The J segment lost 10 bases and the V segment lost 0 bases, leaving 10 bases of the junction unmatched. The CDR3 is 16 amino acids. CDR3 coding DNA: TGTGCCAGCAGCTTAGCCAATGGCGGGAGGGCCGCCGAGCAGTTCTTC. Amino acid sequence: CASSLANGGRAAEQFF.

The J gene is TRBJ2-7, the V gene TRBV21-1. TRBV21-1 is deemed a pseudogene. The CDR3 has 11 residues. The CDR3 DNA is TGTGCCAGCAGCTGCACCTACGAGCAGTACTTC. This translates into CASSCTYEQYF.

The rearrangement joins TRBV11-2 to TRBJ2-7; D not certain. V lost 0 bases and J 3 bases, leaving 6 bases between the germline ends. Per the germline V gene, CDR1 is SGHAT and CDR2 is FQNNGV. This CDR3 region has 13 residues. The CDR3 spells CASSLERFYEQYF. The CDR3 coding sequence is TGTGCCAGCAGCTTAGAGAGGTTCTACGAGCAGTACTTC.

This sequence joins TRBV5-6 and TRBJ2-5; D is uncertain. V lost 1 base to trimming and J lost 5 bases, with 15 bases between them. CDR3 size: 15 residues. The germline CDR1 and CDR2 sequences are SGHDT and YYEEEE. The CDR3 DNA reads as TGTGCCAGCAGCTTGAGGCAGGACCTAGGGGAGACCCAGTACTTC. This translates into CASSLRQDLGETQYF.

V usage is TRBV21-1 and J usage is TRBJ2-5. TRBV21-1 is recorded as a pseudogene. There are 13 residues in the CDR3. CDR3 sequence reads: CASRSGTGETQYF. The CDR3 DNA reads as TGTGCCAGCAGGTCAGGGACGGGAGAGACCCAGTACTTC.